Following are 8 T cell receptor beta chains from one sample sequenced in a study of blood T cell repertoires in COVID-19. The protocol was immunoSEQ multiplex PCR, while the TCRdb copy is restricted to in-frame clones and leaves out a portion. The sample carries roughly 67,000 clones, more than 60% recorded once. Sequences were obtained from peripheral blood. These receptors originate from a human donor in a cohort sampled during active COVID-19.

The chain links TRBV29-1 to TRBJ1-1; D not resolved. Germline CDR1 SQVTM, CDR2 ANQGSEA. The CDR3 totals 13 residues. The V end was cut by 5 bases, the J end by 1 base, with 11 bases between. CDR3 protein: CSVSLRGNTEAFF. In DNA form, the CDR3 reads TGCAGCGTTAGCCTCCGGGGGAACACTGAAGCTTTCTTT.

CDR3 amino acids: CASSDRVRGTNQPQHF. The CDR3 DNA sequence: TGTGCCAGCAGTGACAGGGTCCGGGGGACCAATCAGCCCCAGCATTTT. The gene calls are TRBV6-1 and TRBJ1-5; possibly TRBD1 for D (5 bases). CDR1 is MNHNS, CDR2 SASEGT, per germline. The CDR3 has 16 amino acids. Trimming cost V 3 bases and J 3 bases, with 15 bases left between them.

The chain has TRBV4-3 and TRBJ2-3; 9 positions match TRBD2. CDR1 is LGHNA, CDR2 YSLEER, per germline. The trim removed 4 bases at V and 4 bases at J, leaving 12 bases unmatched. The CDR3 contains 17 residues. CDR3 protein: CASSPTKGREGPDTQYF. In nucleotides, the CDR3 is TGCGCCAGCAGCCCGACCAAGGGGCGGGAGGGCCCAGATACGCAGTATTTT.

The CDR3 spells CATRGTGKTYEQYF. The CDR3 bases are TGTGCCACCAGAGGGACAGGGAAAACCTACGAGCAGTACTTC. The V and J genes are TRBV6-5 and TRBJ2-7, with TRBD1 matching over 9 bases. The germline CDR1 and CDR2 sequences are MNHEY and SVGAGI. V gave up 10 bases and J gave up 2 bases; unmatched junction bases: 9. The CDR3 loop spans 14 amino acids.

In DNA, the CDR3 is TGTGCCAGCGCTGGGCAGACTAACTATGGCTACACCTTC. It specifies CASAGQTNYGYTF. The chain combines TRBV28 with TRBJ1-2; D is undetermined. CDR1 and CDR2 from the germline V gene are MDHEN and SYDVKM. There are 13 residues in the CDR3. V gave up 8 bases and J gave up 0 bases, with 10 bases separating them.

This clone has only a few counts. Written as DNA, the CDR3 is TGCGCCAGCAGCCACCCCCGGACAGGGTACGACACTGAAGCTTTCTTT. Translated: CASSHPRTGYDTEAFF. V and J are TRBV4-1 and TRBJ1-1; the match to TRBD1 covers 8 bases. Germline trimming cut 3 bases from V and 3 bases from J; bases unmatched to any gene: 9. The CDR3 totals 16 residues. The germline V gene has CDR1 MGHRA and CDR2 YSYEKL.

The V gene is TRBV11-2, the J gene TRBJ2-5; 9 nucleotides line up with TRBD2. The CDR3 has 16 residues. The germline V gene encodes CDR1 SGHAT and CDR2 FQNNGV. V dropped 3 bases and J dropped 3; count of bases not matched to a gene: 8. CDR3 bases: TGTGCCAGCAGCTTGGGGGTAGCGGGAGAGGAAGAGACCCAGTACTTC. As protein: CASSLGVAGEEETQYF. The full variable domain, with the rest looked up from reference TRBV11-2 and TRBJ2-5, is EAGVAQSPRYKIIEKRQSVAFWCNPISGHATLYWYQQILGQGPKLLIQFQNNGVVDDSQLPKDRFSAERLKGVDSTLKIQPAKLEDSAVYLCASSLGVAGEEETQYFGPGTRLLVL.

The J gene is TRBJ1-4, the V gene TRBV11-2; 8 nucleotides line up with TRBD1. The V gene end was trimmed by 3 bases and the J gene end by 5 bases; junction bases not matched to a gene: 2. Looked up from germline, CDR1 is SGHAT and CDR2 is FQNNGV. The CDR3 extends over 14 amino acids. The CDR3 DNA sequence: TGTGCCAGCAGCTTCAGGGGGCTCAATGAAAAACTGTTTTTT. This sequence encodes CASSFRGLNEKLFF.